This is a list of T cell receptor beta chains from one sample in a study of T cell responses to AZD1222 COVID-19 vaccine. Profiling relied on immunoSEQ multiplex PCR, and the TCRdb table lists in-frame clones only, not all of them. The sample contains about 110,000 clones, 90% of which appear only once. The sample was peripheral blood, taken 28 days after the second AZD1222 dose. These receptors all come from an adult who received the AZD1222 COVID-19 vaccine. CDR3s include the opening cysteine and the closing phenylalanine or tryptophan.

j_call v_call cdr3_aa
TRBJ2-3 TRBV19 CASAGTASGTQYF
TRBJ2-7 TRBV5-1 CASSYRGQTYEQYF
TRBJ2-3 TRBV3-1/TRBV3-2 CASSLTDTQYF
TRBJ2-7 TRBV4-3 CASSQVYRDSYSYEQYF
TRBJ1-2 TRBV4-3 CASSQETASNGYTF
TRBJ2-1 TRBV7-9 CASSWGGGPNEQFF
TRBJ2-7 TRBV4-3 CASSQAPGLAGGSSYEQYF
TRBJ1-6 TRBV27 CASSVGAEDNSPLHF
TRBJ1-3 TRBV7-2 CASSSDGALGGTIYF
TRBJ2-1 TRBV13 CASSPGTSRYNEQFF
TRBJ1-2 TRBV29-1 CSVDVQDSTHYGYTF
TRBJ1-5 TRBV27 CASRGLMNQPQHF
TRBJ2-7 TRBV7-9 CASSKIVDRDYEQYF
TRBJ2-3 TRBV15 CATSRGPGQTDTQYF
TRBJ1-1 TRBV6-1 CASSEAAGTNTEAFF
TRBJ1-5 TRBV10-3 CATDEEINQPQHF
TRBJ2-3 TRBV6-4 CASSDPTTGTDTQYF
TRBJ2-1 TRBV10-2 CASSPGGSRTSPYNEQFF
TRBJ1-2 TRBV27 CASSSTTGGRLGYTF
TRBJ2-3 TRBV9 CASSVGRTVNHERGPTDTQYF
TRBJ2-7 TRBV4-1 CASSHPTRLSYEQYF
TRBJ1-1 TRBV13 CASSLRTVNTEAFF
TRBJ1-6 TRBV12-5 CASAYFGSYNSPLHF
TRBJ1-3 TRBV7-8 CASSPPGHKAGNTIYF
TRBJ2-1 TRBV5-1 CASSLAVGSNEQFF
TRBJ1-5 TRBV6-2/TRBV6-3 CASSSSATDQPQHF
TRBJ1-2 TRBV5-8 CASSLEDRGGGYTF
TRBJ2-1 TRBV6-5 CASSYSRACEQFF
TRBJ1-6 TRBV9 CASSIYPGQNNSPLHF
TRBJ1-4 TRBV14 CASSQRVMGRDEKLFF
TRBJ1-6 TRBV7-9 CASSLEGSNSPLHF
TRBJ1-1 TRBV11-1 CASSPLGASTEAFF
TRBJ2-7 TRBV6-2/TRBV6-3 CASSHDGYEQYF
TRBJ2-2 TRBV5-1 CASSLVGQTSTGELFF
TRBJ1-5 TRBV11-3 CASTRSRRGLYSNQPQHF
TRBJ1-3 TRBV5-1 CASSGGSYSGNTIYF
TRBJ1-5 TRBV19 CASSIQGTANQPQHF
TRBJ1-6 TRBV27 CASSAARSRPLHF
TRBJ1-4 TRBV19 CASSIRENNEKLFF
TRBJ2-7 TRBV6-1 CASSRSDEQYF
TRBJ1-2 TRBV4-3 CASSHIDRYGYTF
TRBJ2-7 TRBV4-1 CASSQWTGGVEQYF
TRBJ2-7 TRBV10-3 CAIEAGQGYEQYF
TRBJ1-2 TRBV6-5 CASKGQGFYGYTF
TRBJ2-1 TRBV11-3 CASSSGLAYNEQFF
TRBJ2-2 TRBV28 CASSLEQRNTGELFF
TRBJ2-7 TRBV7-9 CASSFSSGGHEQYF
TRBJ1-1 TRBV6-2/TRBV6-3 CASSRTGKAFF
TRBJ2-3 TRBV4-3 CASSLGGQGAADTQYF
TRBJ2-3 TRBV12-3/TRBV12-4 CASSYTGDTQYF
TRBJ2-1 TRBV7-3 CASSLSSGGDNEQFF
TRBJ1-3 TRBV29-1 CSAAESGNTIYF
TRBJ2-7 TRBV4-3 CASSQQEGLYEQYF
TRBJ2-7 TRBV19 CASKGQGPYEQYF
TRBJ1-2 TRBV28 CASSLGVRGYTF